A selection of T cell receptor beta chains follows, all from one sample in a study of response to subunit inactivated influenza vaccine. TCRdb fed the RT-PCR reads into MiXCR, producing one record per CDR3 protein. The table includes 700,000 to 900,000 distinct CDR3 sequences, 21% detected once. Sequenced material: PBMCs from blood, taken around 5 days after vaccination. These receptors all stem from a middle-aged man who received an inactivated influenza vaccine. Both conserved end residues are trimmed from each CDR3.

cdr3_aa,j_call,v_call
ATSGTSDTQY,TRBJ2-3,TRBV24-1
SVEKAGGTDTQY,TRBJ2-3,TRBV29-1
ASSPRTIGEQY,TRBJ2-7,TRBV18
ASSQVLDSTNTGELF,TRBJ2-2,TRBV4-2
ASSPGTGGAWAYGYT,TRBJ1-2,TRBV6-1
ASSQATGVYGYT,TRBJ1-2,TRBV4-3
ASTLRWGGRRVQY,TRBJ2-3,TRBV28
ASSLAPGPGEAF,TRBJ1-1,TRBV5-1
ASSSSSGRGTGELF,TRBJ2-2,TRBV12-3/TRBV12-4
ASRFTLLSYNEQF,TRBJ2-1,TRBV2
ASSFENEQF,TRBJ2-1,TRBV27
SARDRGGIGQY,TRBJ2-7,TRBV20-1
ASSPPRLAGWETQY,TRBJ2-5,TRBV7-2
ASSIDFGQVSNQPQH,TRBJ1-5,TRBV19
SAGNEQF,TRBJ2-1,TRBV20-1
ASSYLSNTGELF,TRBJ2-2,TRBV27
ASSFFGGGRSYNEQF,TRBJ2-1,TRBV5-1
ASSPAHGTGGSPLH,TRBJ1-6,TRBV6-1
ASSLGLAAEQF,TRBJ2-1,TRBV5-1
ASSYINTEAF,TRBJ1-1,TRBV3-1
ASSLGQLNQPQH,TRBJ1-5,TRBV7-9